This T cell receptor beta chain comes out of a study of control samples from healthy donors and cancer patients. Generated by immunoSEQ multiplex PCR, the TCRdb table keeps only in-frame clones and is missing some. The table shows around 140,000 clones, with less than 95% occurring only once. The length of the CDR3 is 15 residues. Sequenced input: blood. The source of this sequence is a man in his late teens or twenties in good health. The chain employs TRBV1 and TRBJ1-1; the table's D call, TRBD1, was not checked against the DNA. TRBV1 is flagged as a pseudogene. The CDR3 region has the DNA TGCACCAGCAGCCCGGACCGGGACAGGGATGCTGAAGCTTTCTTT. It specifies CTSSPDRDRDAEAFF.